This T cell receptor beta chain was obtained from a study of shared clonotypes between healthy human individuals. Turning to the study itself: Donors had three CD4 naive, three CD4 memory, two CD8 naive and one CD8 memory plate apiece. Study findings and constraints: The four-donor shared clonotypes exceeded non-shared clonotypes in generation probability, with non-shared ones scoring lower. The naive CD4 repertoires of several donors were compared, and approximately 5% of clonotypes were shared.

Germline V gene sequence: CDR1 MNHEY, CDR2 SMNVEV (reference sequence). The CDR3 is made up of 16 amino acids. V lost 3 bases and J 0 bases, leaving 13 bases between the germline ends. CD8 cells classed as naive were CD45RO-negative and positively selected for CCR7, excluding terminally differentiated effector memory CD45RA+ cells. Participating donors were healthy, HIV-negative adults free of recent acute infections or vaccinations. Concerning this clone itself: Its antigen is unidentified.

TCRdb keeps only in-frame clones here, not all; method: immunoSEQ multiplex PCR. The sample has about 2,200,000 clones; roughly 91% are singletons. The rearrangement links TRBV27 to TRBJ2-3; no reliable D call. The receptor comes from a man aged 18 to 35 in good health. Some clones in this sample may be carry-over from other donors' samples. The sequenced sample consisted of naive CD8+ T cells from PBMCs. The CDR3 reads CASSFFPYGSTDTQYF. In DNA form, the CDR3 reads TGTGCCAGCAGTTTTTTCCCATACGGCAGCACAGATACGCAGTATTTT.